This T cell receptor (beta chain) was observed in a study of blood T cell repertoires in COVID-19. On the study more broadly: Samples of COVID-19 (acute and convalescent) were obtained from the United States, Italy and Spain. Sources were T cells, B-cell-depleted T cells, or PBMCs; the material itself was cDNA or gDNA.

Authors' analysis steps: By means of reference gene primer amplification, nucleated cell counts were estimated. The table came from immunoSEQ multiplex PCR; TCRdb's copy has only in-frame clones and leaves some out. V and J calls and clone size come straight from that table; D and trimming were deduced from the DNA. The table includes 190,000 or so clones, more than 60% detected once. V dropped 4 bases and J dropped 5; count of bases not matched to a gene: 7. The CDR3 has 15 amino acids. From germline, CDR1 is SEHNR and CDR2 FQNEAQ (reference sequence). This clonotype was obtained from a man in his forties or fifties who had recovered from COVID-19. Sample: peripheral blood. The rearrangement joins TRBV7-9 to TRBJ2-7, with 11 bases aligning to TRBD2. The CDR3 loop reads CASSSLAGGPDEQYF. The CDR3 nucleotides are TGTGCCAGCAGCTCCTTAGCGGGAGGGCCGGACGAGCAGTACTTC.